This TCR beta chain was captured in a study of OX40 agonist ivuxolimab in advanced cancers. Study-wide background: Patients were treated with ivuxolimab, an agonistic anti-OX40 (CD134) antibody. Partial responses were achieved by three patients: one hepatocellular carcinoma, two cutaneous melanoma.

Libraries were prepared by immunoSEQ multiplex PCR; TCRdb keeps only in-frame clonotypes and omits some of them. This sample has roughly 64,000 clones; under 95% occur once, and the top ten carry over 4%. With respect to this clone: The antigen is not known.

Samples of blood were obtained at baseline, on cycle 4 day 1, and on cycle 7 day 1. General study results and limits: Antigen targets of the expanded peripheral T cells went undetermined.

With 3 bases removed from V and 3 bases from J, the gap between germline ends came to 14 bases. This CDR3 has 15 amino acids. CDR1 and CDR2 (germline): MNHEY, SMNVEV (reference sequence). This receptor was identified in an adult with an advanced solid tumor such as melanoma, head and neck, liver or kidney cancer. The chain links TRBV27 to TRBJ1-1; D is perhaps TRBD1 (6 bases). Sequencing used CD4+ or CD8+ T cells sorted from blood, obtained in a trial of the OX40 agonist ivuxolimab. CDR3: CASSFIGGQDTEAFF. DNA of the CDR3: TGTGCCAGCAGTTTCATTGGGGGGCAGGACACTGAAGCTTTCTTT.